This entry is about one T cell receptor (beta chain). Its antigen is not known. Looked up from germline, CDR1 is MDHEN and CDR2 is SYDVKM. The CDR3 consists of 13 residues. Amplification used 60 Vbeta primers and 13 Jbeta primers. TCRdb keeps only in-frame clones here, not all; method: immunoSEQ multiplex PCR. The data hold roughly 100,000 clones, with more than 75% observed a single time. This specimen comes from a study of cytomegalovirus exposure and HLA in healthy donors. The overall study: There were under 130 million unique TCR beta sequences, drawn from 200 million or so T cells, in an earlier analysis.

Study outcomes and limitations: Cytomegalovirus-associated status was assigned to roughly 160 TCR beta chains. Links to common viral pathogens appeared, in a later analysis, for several of the most significant clusters. Some V segments, including TRBV6-2 and TRBV6-3, were excluded as indistinguishable.

This sequence originates from a woman in her forties or fifties in good health and CMV-seropositive. Source material: PBMCs. V usage is TRBV28 and J usage is TRBJ2-5; maybe TRBD1 (5 bases). The end of the DNA is better explained by TRBJ2-7, so the J call may be wrong. The CDR3 here is CASSFRAPYEQYF. CDR3 nucleotides: TGTGCCAGCAGTTTCAGGGCTCCCTACGAGCAGTACTTC.